The rows below give T cell receptor beta chains drawn from one sample of a study of blood T cell repertoires in COVID-19. The data were produced by immunoSEQ multiplex PCR, yet TCRdb's version contains in-frame clones alone and is incomplete. The repertoire holds 50,000 to 70,000 clones, with roughly 83% as singletons. The specimen sequenced was peripheral blood. The source is a man between 65 and 79 years old with active COVID-19. CDR3s include the opening cysteine and the closing phenylalanine or tryptophan. Fields, in order: J gene, D gene, clone size, V gene, CDR3 DNA, CDR3 protein. A D gene is named only where the DNA matches it firmly. Clone size is given for some rows only: seen once, a few or many times, or a class if the clone is expanded.

>TRBJ2-7|.|.|TRBV5-1
TGCGCCAGCAGCTTGGACGGGAAACCCTACGAGCAGTACTTC
CASSLDGKPYEQYF
>TRBJ2-1|.|.|TRBV7-3
TGTGCCAGCAGCCGGGGAAATGGATTCGATTACAATGAGCAGTTCTTC
CASSRGNGFDYNEQFF
>TRBJ2-1|.|.|TRBV11-2
TGTGCCAGCAGCTTAGTGGTGTCAGCGATATACAATGAGCAGTTCTTC
CASSLVVSAIYNEQFF
>TRBJ2-1|TRBD1|.|TRBV7-6
TGTGCCAGCAGCGGACAGGGTGCGGGCGGCTACAATGAGCAGTTCTTC
CASSGQGAGGYNEQFF
>TRBJ1-6|.|few|TRBV5-6
TGTGCCAGCAGCTTGAGAAGGGGCGAACACTATAATTCACCCCTCCACTTT
CASSLRRGEHYNSPLHF
>TRBJ1-1|.|.|TRBV7-9
TGTGCCAGCAATTGGGGGGGTCACGACGACACTGAAGCTTTCTTT
CASNWGGHDDTEAFF
>TRBJ2-7|TRBD1|.|TRBV18
TGTGCCAGCTCACCCCCGCGCAGGGGGCCCCCTCACGAGCAGTACTTC
CASSPPRRGPPHEQYF
>TRBJ1-4|.|once|TRBV27
TGTGCCAGCAGTCATAATGAAAAACTGTTTTTT
CASSHNEKLFF
>TRBJ2-1|TRBD2|.|TRBV6-1
TGTGCCAGCAGTGAATCTAGCGGGAGGGTATACAATGAGCAGTTCTTC
CASSESSGRVYNEQFF
>TRBJ1-2|.|.|TRBV7-2
TGTGCCAGCAGCTCAGACGGGTATGGCTACACCTTC
CASSSDGYGYTF
>TRBJ1-1|.|.|TRBV28
TGTGCCAGCAGTTTAATGACAGCCCTGAACACTGAAGCTTTCTTT
CASSLMTALNTEAFF
>TRBJ2-1|.|.|TRBV9
TGTGCCAGCAGCGTCCAGCCGGGGGGCGGTGAGCAGTTCTTC
CASSVQPGGGEQFF
>TRBJ1-1|.|.|TRBV2
TGTGCCAGCACTCGGATAACTAAGAACACTGAAGCTTTCTTT
CASTRITKNTEAFF
>TRBJ1-1|TRBD1|few|TRBV20-1
TGCAGTGCTAGTCAGGGGGCGAATACTGAAGCTTTCTTT
CSASQGANTEAFF
>TRBJ2-1|.|.|TRBV15
TGTGCCACCAGCAGAGGCGGAGGACAGTCGAATGAGCAGTTCTTC
CATSRGGGQSNEQFF
>TRBJ2-3|TRBD2|.|TRBV2
TGTGCCAGCAGTGAAGGACTAGCGGGAAACACAGATACGCAGTATTTT
CASSEGLAGNTDTQYF
>TRBJ1-6|TRBD1|.|TRBV5-1
TGCGCCAGCAGCCCCCGAGGGACAGGGGTCAATTCACCCCTCCACTTT
CASSPRGTGVNSPLHF
>TRBJ2-2|.|.|TRBV29-1
TGCAGCGTAGATATGGGGGGCGGGGAGCTGTTTTTT
CSVDMGGGELFF
>TRBJ1-1|.|.|TRBV7-2
TGTGCCAGCAGCTTAGTGAGGGGGAATGAAGCTTTCTTT
CASSLVRGNEAFF
>TRBJ1-6|.|once|TRBV19
TGTGCCAGTAGTATCGGCTCCTATAATTCACCCCTCCACTTT
CASSIGSYNSPLHF
>TRBJ2-3|TRBD2|.|TRBV10-3
TGTGCCATCAGTGGGATCGGGACTAGCGGGAGTGATACGCAGTATTTT
CAISGIGTSGSDTQYF
>TRBJ1-1|TRBD1|.|TRBV5-1
TGCGCCAGCAGCGCCGGGACAGGGGGCGTCACTGAAGCTTTCTTT
CASSAGTGGVTEAFF
>TRBJ1-3|.|.|TRBV25-1
TGTGCCAGCAGTGCAAGGGGTTGGACTGGAAACACCATATATTTT
CASSARGWTGNTIYF
>TRBJ1-2|TRBD1|once|TRBV7-2
TGTGCCAGCAGCTTACGGGCTACAGACAGGGTCTATGGCTACACCTTC
CASSLRATDRVYGYTF
>TRBJ2-4|TRBD2|.|TRBV19
TGTGCCAGTAGTATCGGGCCAGCGGGAGAAGAAAACATTCAGTACTTC
CASSIGPAGEENIQYF
>TRBJ2-1|.|.|TRBV4-2
TGTGCCAGCAGCCCCTCAGGGGACCCCTACAATGAGCAGTTCTTC
CASSPSGDPYNEQFF
>TRBJ2-1|.|.|TRBV5-1
TGCGCCAGCAGCCCGGGGGTCTTCTACAATGAGCAGTTCTTC
CASSPGVFYNEQFF
>TRBJ1-1|TRBD1|.|TRBV6-5
TGTGCCAGCAGTCAGCAGGGGGCGCGTATAAATGAAGCTTTCTTT
CASSQQGARINEAFF
>TRBJ2-2|TRBD2|.|TRBV6-2/TRBV6-3
TGTGCCAGCAGTTACTCTACTAGCGGGAACACCGGGGAGCTGTTTTTT
CASSYSTSGNTGELFF
>TRBJ1-2|.|few|TRBV30
TGTGCCTGGGCTAGTTCGGGGGTTAACTATGGCTACACCTTC
CAWASSGVNYGYTF
>TRBJ1-4|.|.|TRBV4-2
TGTGCCAGCAGCCAAGAATTGGGGGAGGGGGAAAAACTGTTTTTT
CASSQELGEGEKLFF
>TRBJ1-4|TRBD1|few|TRBV11-2
TGTGCCAGCAGCTCGAGCCGGGACAGCTTTAATGAAAAACTGTTTTTT
CASSSSRDSFNEKLFF
>TRBJ2-7|TRBD2|.|TRBV29-1
TGCAGCGTTGCCAGCGGGAGTGGCGAGCAGTACTTC
CSVASGSGEQYF
>TRBJ1-1|.|.|TRBV5-6
TGTGCCAGCAGCTCCACTCAGGGCCTGGACACTGAAGCTTTCTTT
CASSSTQGLDTEAFF
>TRBJ2-1|.|few|TRBV20-1
TGCAGTGCTAGTTCCCGGGTCGGTGAGCAGTTCTTC
CSASSRVGEQFF
>TRBJ1-2|.|.|TRBV30
TGTGCCTGGGACGTGGGGGCCCGCTATGGCTACACCTTC
CAWDVGARYGYTF
>TRBJ2-1|TRBD2|few|TRBV18
TGTGCCAGCTCACCGATTCCTAGCGGGACGTACAATGAGCAGTTCTTC
CASSPIPSGTYNEQFF
>TRBJ1-2|TRBD1|.|TRBV28
TGTGCCAGCAGTTTAGGGGGTTTGGACAGGGAGGCTGGGGGCTACACCTTC
CASSLGGLDREAGGYTF
>TRBJ1-4|.|.|TRBV7-9
TGTGCCAGCAGCCCAGGGGCTTCGAATGAAAAACTGTTTTTT
CASSPGASNEKLFF